The 32 T cell receptor beta chains reported below all come from one sample, sequenced in a study of T-cell reconstitution after alpha-beta-depleted transplantation in children. Unique molecular identifiers were used in preparing the TCRbeta library. TCRdb passed the PCR reads through MiXCR, listing each CDR3 protein once. The sample has 150,000 to 250,000 distinct CDR3 sequences, 5% to 6.5% seen once. Sample: PBMCs, taken before TCRalphabeta/CD19-depleted stem cell transplant. Receptors originate from a girl under two years old with combined immunodeficiency, due to receive a stem cell transplant.

The table lists this clonotype with many counts. The genes are TRBV12-3 or TRBV12-4 and TRBJ2-3; D gene uncertain. Trimming removed 3 bases at V and 9 bases at J, with 10 bases between. The CDR3 contains 12 residues. This CDR3 reads CASSFEGSTQYF. CDR3 nucleotide sequence: TGTGCCAGCAGTTTTGAAGGATCGACGCAGTATTTT.

The sample holds many counts of this clonotype. The rearrangement uses TRBV20-1 and TRBJ2-7; tentatively, D is TRBD2 (5 bases). Germline V gene sequence: CDR1 DFQATT, CDR2 SNEGSKA (reference sequence). This CDR3 is built from 13 residues. With 4 bases removed from V and 0 bases from J, the gap between germline ends came to 10 bases. The CDR3 loop reads CSAKSGRSYEQYF. In nucleotides, the CDR3 is TGCAGTGCTAAGAGCGGCCGCTCCTACGAGCAGTACTTC.

At least ten counts were recorded for this clonotype. The chain employs TRBV27 and TRBJ2-5; TRBD1 might be the D (5 bases). The CDR3 length is 15 residues. Germline V gene sequence: CDR1 MNHEY, CDR2 SMNVEV (reference sequence). Trimming cost V 2 bases and J 0 bases, with 10 bases left between them. The CDR3 DNA sequence: TGTGCCAGCAGTTTAACAGGAAGGTACCAAGAGACCCAGTACTTC. Residues: CASSLTGRYQETQYF.

This clonotype came up many times. V usage is TRBV4-2 and J usage is TRBJ1-1, with 7 positions matching TRBD1. CDR1 is LGHNA and CDR2 is YNFKEQ in the germline V gene. This CDR3 is 16 amino acids long. The V segment lost 0 bases and the J segment 1 base; nucleotides outside the gene matches: 5. CDR3 protein: CASSQDWGTANTEAFF. CDR3 DNA: TGTGCCAGCAGCCAAGATTGGGGGACAGCGAACACTGAAGCTTTCTTT.

This clonotype showed up many times. The rearrangement uses TRBV6-2 or TRBV6-3 and TRBJ1-2; 9 bases are shared with TRBD1. The length of the CDR3 is 16 residues. Looked up from germline, CDR1 is MNHEY and CDR2 is SVGEGT. V dropped 6 bases and J dropped 4; count of bases not matched to a gene: 12. The CDR3 nucleotides read TGTGCCAGCAGCCGGGACAGGGTGCGACAAGGCTATGGCTACACCTTC. As protein: CASSRDRVRQGYGYTF.

This clonotype was detected ten times or more. The V call is TRBV12-3 or TRBV12-4, the J call TRBJ2-7, with D perhaps TRBD2 (5 bases). The CDR3 is 12 residues long. Between the trimmed V and J ends, which lost 3 bases and 6 bases, there was a span of 9 bases. This CDR3 reads CASSFLGSEQYF. The CDR3 bases are TGTGCCAGCAGTTTTCTGGGGAGCGAGCAGTACTTC.

V and J are TRBV12-3 or TRBV12-4 and TRBJ2-3; D unclear. Trimming shortened V by 10 bases and J by 3 bases, and 26 bases separated the two germline ends. The CDR3 extends over 17 amino acids. The chain's CDR3 is CATERDPERSYTDTQYF. CDR3 coding DNA: TGTGCCACCGAAAGGGATCCCGAAAGGTCCTATACAGATACGCAGTATTTT.

This clonotype was counted many times. The chain couples TRBV12-3 or TRBV12-4 to TRBJ2-1; either TRBD1 or TRBD2 may supply D (5 bases each). This CDR3 has 14 amino acids. V lost 5 bases, J lost 4 bases, and 12 bases lay in between. In DNA, the CDR3 is TGTGCCAGCAGTCGCCGGGACGATTACAATGAGCAGTTCTTC. It specifies CASSRRDDYNEQFF.

This clonotype was recorded many times. The J gene is TRBJ1-5, the V gene TRBV27; 7 bases agree with TRBD1. The trim removed 11 bases at V and 5 bases at J, leaving 9 bases unmatched. Germline assignment: CDR1 MNHEY and CDR2 SMNVEV (reference sequence). This CDR3 has 13 amino acids. The CDR3 DNA is TGTGCCGCCGGGGGACAGAGATATCAGCCCCAGCATTTT. This codes for CAAGGQRYQPQHF.

This clonotype was seen ten or more times. The V call is TRBV7-8, the J call TRBJ2-5; 8 nucleotides line up with TRBD2. CDR3 length equals 16 residues. V lost 2 bases, J lost 3 bases, and 8 bases stayed unmatched. CDR1 and CDR2 (germline): SGHVS, FQNEAQ. CDR3 loop: CASSLYRGGDKETQYF. In nucleotides, the CDR3 is TGTGCCAGCAGCTTATATCGGGGGGGAGACAAAGAGACCCAGTACTTC.

The chain carries TRBV7-9 and TRBJ2-1, with D unresolved. CDR1 SEHNR and CDR2 FQNEAQ come from the germline V gene (reference sequence). The CDR3 covers 15 residues. V lost 2 bases to trimming and J lost 8 bases, with 16 bases between them. CDR3 loop: CASSLTYWVLDEQFF. CDR3 nucleotides: TGTGCCAGCAGCTTAACATATTGGGTGTTGGATGAGCAGTTCTTC.

This clonotype is deemed medium-sized (0.01 to 0.1%). The chain carries TRBV20-1 and TRBJ1-1; D gene ambiguous. CDR1 and CDR2 from the germline V gene are DFQATT and SNEGSKA (reference sequence). Trimming took off 1 base at V and 4 bases at J, with 16 bases between the two ends. This CDR3 region has 15 residues. The CDR3, as DNA: TGCAGTGCTAGAGGCCTAGGGAGGTCGGGCACTGAAGCTTTCTTT. Translating gives CSARGLGRSGTEAFF.

This clonotype occurred many times. The chain joins TRBV28 to TRBJ1-1; D is uncertain. CDR3 length equals 13 residues. V was trimmed by 5 bases and J by 5 bases, leaving 12 bases between them. The V gene's germline CDR1 is MDHEN and CDR2 SYDVKM. For the CDR3, the DNA is TGTGCCAGCAGTCAAACCCAAGGAACTGAAGCTTTCTTT. It yields the protein CASSQTQGTEAFF.

This clonotype was detected many times. The chain has TRBV24-1 and TRBJ2-1; weak D call: TRBD2 (6 bases). Trimming shortened V by 2 bases and J by 9 bases, and 19 bases separated the two germline ends. The CDR3 has 16 residues. Germline CDR1 is KGHDR and CDR2 is SFDVKD. CDR3 DNA sequence: TGTGCCACCAGTGATTCGAGAAGTTCCATAGCGGTTGAGCAGTTCTTC. Residues: CATSDSRSSIAVEQFF.

The genes are TRBV29-1 and TRBJ2-5; TRBD2 agrees at 15 bases. Germline trimming cut 1 base from V and 4 bases from J; bases unmatched to any gene: 4. The germline V gene encodes CDR1 SQVTM and CDR2 ANQGSEA. This CDR3 is 16 amino acids long. The CDR3 coding sequence is TGCAGCGTTGAAGGGACTAGCGGGAGGGCCGGAGAGACCCAGTACTTC. It yields the protein CSVEGTSGRAGETQYF.

This clonotype was recorded at least ten times. V is TRBV29-1 and J is TRBJ2-3; no definite D call. The V end was cut by 7 bases, the J end by 6 bases, with 8 bases between. This CDR3 region has 10 residues. CDR1 SQVTM and CDR2 ANQGSEA come from the germline V gene. The CDR3 DNA follows: TGCAGCGCCCCGGAGGATACGCAGTATTTT. Translated, it gives CSAPEDTQYF.

In its sample, this clonotype was seen many times. The rearrangement joins TRBV11-3 to TRBJ2-1; 7 nucleotides match TRBD1. CDR1 and CDR2 (germline): SGHNT, YENEEA. V trimming: 7 bases; J trimming: 10 bases; junction bases outside the gene matches: 16. This CDR3 spans 15 amino acids. This CDR3 reads CASTSRDSPYPEQFF. The DNA for the CDR3 is TGTGCCAGCACCTCCCGGGACAGCCCTTACCCAGAGCAGTTCTTC.

The sample holds many counts of this clonotype. J is TRBJ1-5 and V is TRBV5-8; D unresolved. With 4 bases removed from V and 7 bases from J, the gap between germline ends came to 18 bases. The V gene's germline CDR1 is SGHTS and CDR2 YDEGEE. CDR3 length: 15 amino acids. DNA for the CDR3: TGTGCCAGCAGCCCCCGTGCCGGGCGCGAACAGCCCCAGCATTTT. It yields the protein CASSPRAGREQPQHF.

The sample holds many counts of this clonotype. V and J are TRBV28 and TRBJ1-2; possibly TRBD1 for D (5 bases). Per the germline V gene, CDR1 is MDHEN and CDR2 is SYDVKM. V was shortened by 4 bases and J by 2 bases, with 17 bases between the two germline ends. CDR3 length: 16 residues. The chain's CDR3 is CASSSRGLSGNYGYTF. The CDR3 DNA reads as TGTGCCAGCAGTTCCCGGGGGTTGTCAGGGAACTATGGCTACACCTTC.

The table lists this clonotype with many counts. The chain combines TRBV29-1 with TRBJ2-7; the match to TRBD1 covers 8 bases. The CDR3 length is 14 residues. The ends lost 4 bases at V and 0 bases at J; junction bases unmatched: 5. The germline gives CDR1 SQVTM, CDR2 ANQGSEA. The CDR3 DNA reads TGCAGCGTTGCGGGACAGGAGAGCTCCTACGAGCAGTACTTC. It is translated as CSVAGQESSYEQYF.

This clonotype appeared many times. The chain couples TRBV20-1 to TRBJ1-1; D remains ambiguous. This CDR3 comprises 15 residues. Deletions cut 6 bases from V and 4 bases from J, with 21 bases between. Germline values: CDR1 DFQATT, CDR2 SNEGSKA (reference sequence). CDR3 nucleotides: TGCAGTGCCACCTTCTGGGTGGGATTGGGCACTGAAGCTTTCTTT. Its translation is CSATFWVGLGTEAFF.

This clonotype was seen at least ten times. The genes are TRBV10-3 and TRBJ1-2; D is undetermined. V was trimmed by 3 bases and J by 3 bases, leaving 5 bases between them. The CDR3 extends over 12 amino acids. CDR1 and CDR2 (germline): ENHRY, SYGVKD. The CDR3, as DNA: TGTGCCATCAGTGAAGGGTACTATGGCTACACCTTC. It is translated as CAISEGYYGYTF.

This clonotype was observed many times. The V gene is TRBV20-1, the J gene TRBJ2-3, with D tentatively TRBD2 (6 bases). The V end was cut by 5 bases, the J end by 6 bases, with 15 bases between. CDR3 length: 13 residues. CDR1 and CDR2 (germline): DFQATT, SNEGSKA (reference sequence). The CDR3, as DNA: TGCAGTGCTGGCCTAACTGGGGGGGATACGCAGTATTTT. Protein product: CSAGLTGGDTQYF.

At least ten counts were recorded for this clonotype. CDR3 DNA sequence: TGTGCCAGCAGCCTGGGACTAGCGGGGTTAGATACGCAGTATTTT. This sequence encodes CASSLGLAGLDTQYF. The chain carries TRBV7-2 and TRBJ2-3, with 13 nucleotides matching TRBD2. The CDR3 is 15 amino acids. J was trimmed by 5 bases and V by 5 bases; bases with no gene match: 4. Germline V gives CDR1 SGHTA, CDR2 FQGNSA.

This clonotype was seen many times. The chain carries TRBV24-1 and TRBJ2-5, with D perhaps being TRBD1 or TRBD2 (5 bases each). The V gene lost 5 bases and the J gene lost 7 bases, with 13 bases spanning the gap. The CDR3 totals 13 residues. Germline V CDR1 and CDR2: KGHDR, SFDVKD. In DNA, the CDR3 is TGTGCCACCAGTGGCGTCAATGGGGGGACCCAGTACTTC. Encoded protein: CATSGVNGGTQYF.

This clonotype occurred a few times. This sequence joins TRBV7-7 and TRBJ2-1; the match to TRBD2 covers 8 bases. Germline values: CDR1 SSHAT, CDR2 FNYEAQ (reference sequence). V lost 3 bases to trimming and J lost 3 bases; unmatched junction nucleotides: 7. CDR3 length: 16 amino acids. The CDR3 region has the DNA TGTGCCAGCAGCTTGGGGAGGGCGGGGGGCTACAATGAGCAGTTCTTC. It specifies CASSLGRAGGYNEQFF.

This clonotype was seen at least ten times. V gene TRBV29-1 combines with J gene TRBJ2-1; tentatively, D is TRBD2 (5 bases). The CDR3 has 15 amino acids. The germline V gene encodes CDR1 SQVTM and CDR2 ANQGSEA. V lost 0 bases, J lost 6 bases, and 15 bases lay in between. The chain's CDR3 is CSVEDQLGAFNEQFF. The CDR3, as DNA: TGCAGCGTTGAAGATCAACTAGGAGCTTTCAATGAGCAGTTCTTC.

This clonotype was seen many times. The CDR3 sequence: CASSFRTEYNEQFF. The CDR3 nucleotides are TGTGCCAGCAGTTTCCGGACAGAATACAATGAGCAGTTCTTC. This chain joins TRBV28 and TRBJ2-1, with a tentative D call TRBD1 (6 bases). Looked up from germline, CDR1 is MDHEN and CDR2 is SYDVKM. The CDR3 has 14 residues. V shed 3 bases and J shed 4 bases, with 10 bases lying between them.

The sample holds many counts of this clonotype. This sequence joins TRBV28 and TRBJ2-3; the D gene is possibly TRBD2 (6 bases). Per germline, CDR1 MDHEN and CDR2 SYDVKM. This CDR3 is built from 16 residues. Trimming removed 6 bases from V and 2 bases from J, with 18 bases in between. The CDR3 protein is CASRGIAESITDTQYF. CDR3 nucleotides: TGTGCCAGCAGAGGTATAGCGGAATCTATCACAGATACGCAGTATTTT.

This clonotype was counted ten times or more. The rearrangement links TRBV19 to TRBJ2-1; the D gene is possibly TRBD1 (5 bases). Germline assignment: CDR1 LNHDA and CDR2 SQIVND (reference sequence). The V end was cut by 5 bases, the J end by 3 bases, with 14 bases between. This CDR3 is built from 15 residues. The CDR3 region is CASSAQVRYYNEQFF. CDR3 nucleotide sequence: TGTGCCAGTAGTGCACAGGTAAGGTACTACAATGAGCAGTTCTTC.

This clonotype was seen at least ten times. V usage is TRBV6-1 and J usage is TRBJ1-1; D is undetermined. CDR1 is MNHNS and CDR2 is SASEGT in the germline V gene. CDR3 length equals 13 residues. Trimming shortened V by 1 base and J by 5 bases, and 8 bases separated the two germline ends. DNA for the CDR3: TGTGCCAGCAGTGAAGGGCGTAGGACTGAAGCTTTCTTT. Its protein product is CASSEGRRTEAFF.

This clonotype has a handful of counts. The chain joins TRBV25-1 to TRBJ2-5, with a tentative D call TRBD1 (5 bases). This CDR3 comprises 12 residues. Germline V gene data show CDR1 as MGHDK and CDR2 as SYGVNS. CDR3 bases: TGTAGGACCCCCGAACAGGAAGAGACCCAGTACTTC. Translating gives CRTPEQEETQYF.